This is a list of T cell receptor beta chains from one sample in a study of T-cell reconstitution after alpha-beta-depleted transplantation in children. TCRdb used MiXCR to reprocess the PCR reads, holding one entry per CDR3 protein. The profile shows 200,000 or so distinct CDR3 sequences, 5.5% to 7% of them singletons. The source was PBMCs, collected before TCRalphabeta/CD19-depleted stem cell transplant. These receptors were taken from a girl in the first two years of life with combined immunodeficiency, due to receive a stem cell transplant. Each CDR3 is given with its conserved first and last residue. The D gene is left open where the match is weak. Clone size is given for some rows only: seen once, a few or many times, or a class if the clone is expanded.

15,TRBV28,TRBJ2-3,TRBD2,once,CASRKLAGTGDTQYF,TGTGCCAGCAGAAAACTAGCGGGCACAGGAGATACGCAGTATTTT
13,TRBV4-1,TRBJ1-1,-,-,CASSQALTAEAFF,TGCGCCAGCAGCCAAGCCTTGACAGCTGAAGCTTTCTTT
12,TRBV29-1,TRBJ2-1,-,many,CSVEEGGNEQFF,TGCAGCGTTGAAGAGGGGGGCAATGAGCAGTTCTTC
10,TRBV20-1,TRBJ1-2,-,few,CSARASGYTF,TGCAGTGCTAGAGCTAGTGGCTACACCTTC
12,TRBV29-1,TRBJ2-1,-,many,CSVEDGGNEQFF,TGCAGCGTTGAGGACGGGGGCAATGAGCAGTTCTTC
21,TRBV21-1,TRBJ1-2,-,many,CASSKERRIPEAGRPNYGYTF,TGTGCCAGCAGCAAAGAGAGGCGAATCCCAGAAGCTGGCAGGCCAAACTATGGCTACACCTTC
12,TRBV29-1,TRBJ1-2,-,many,CSVWLASDGYTF,TGCAGCGTTTGGCTCGCGTCGGATGGCTACACCTTC
12,TRBV28,TRBJ2-1,-,many,CASFEGWNEQFF,TGTGCCAGCTTCGAGGGGTGGAATGAGCAGTTCTTC
13,TRBV6-5,TRBJ2-7,-,many,CASSYGEAYEQYF,TGTGCCAGCAGTTATGGGGAAGCCTACGAGCAGTACTTC
12,TRBV20-1,TRBJ1-2,-,many,CSAIEGDYGYTF,TGCAGTGCCATCGAAGGGGACTATGGCTACACCTTC
15,TRBV7-3,TRBJ2-2,TRBD1,-,CASSSGQGHTGELFF,TGTGCCAGCAGCTCAGGACAGGGACACACCGGGGAGCTGTTTTTT
13,TRBV5-5,TRBJ1-1,-,-,CASSRPGNTEAFF,TGTGCCAGCAGCCGCCCAGGGAACACTGAAGCTTTCTTT
16,TRBV5-1,TRBJ2-1,TRBD1,many,CASSLVMGQGRYEQFF,TGCGCCAGCAGCCTCGTAATGGGACAGGGTCGTTATGAGCAGTTCTTC
13,TRBV11-2,TRBJ2-7,-,many,CASSIGQVYEQYF,TGTGCCAGCAGTATAGGGCAGGTGTACGAGCAGTACTTC
17,TRBV20-1,TRBJ2-1,TRBD2,-,CCARDHPGRALYSEQFF,TGCTGTGCTAGAGATCACCCCGGGAGGGCCCTCTACAGTGAGCAGTTCTTC
12,TRBV2,TRBJ2-7,-,many,CASPGPEREQYF,TGTGCCAGCCCTGGGCCGGAGCGCGAGCAGTACTTC
14,TRBV7-2,TRBJ2-6,-,many,CASTVTSGANVLTF,TGTGCCAGCACCGTAACATCTGGGGCCAACGTCCTGACTTTC
12,TRBV20-1,TRBJ2-1,-,many,CSARESGNEQFF,TGCAGTGCTAGAGAAAGTGGGAATGAGCAGTTCTTC
13,TRBV25-1,TRBJ1-2,-,many,CASSPQGVYGYTF,TGTGCCAGCAGTCCTCAGGGCGTCTATGGCTACACCTTC
14,TRBV5-1,TRBJ1-1,-,many,CASSLALGSAEAFF,TGCGCCAGCAGCTTGGCCTTGGGGAGCGCTGAAGCTTTCTTT
16,TRBV5-1,TRBJ2-3,-,many,CASSLVGGLSTDTQYF,TGCGCCAGCAGCTTGGTTGGGGGGCTAAGCACAGATACGCAGTATTTT
17,TRBV7-8,TRBJ2-7,TRBD1,many,CASSLDIRTGSSYEQYF,TGTGCCAGCAGCTTAGATATTAGGACAGGGTCCTCCTACGAGCAGTACTTC
11,TRBV9,TRBJ2-1,-,few,CASSVAHEQFF,TGTGCCAGCAGCGTAGCTCATGAGCAGTTCTTC
18,TRBV28,TRBJ2-7,TRBD2,many,CASSFRALAGWLVYEQYF,TGTGCCAGCAGCTTCAGGGCCCTAGCGGGATGGCTAGTCTACGAGCAGTACTTC
12,TRBV12-3/TRBV12-4,TRBJ2-5,TRBD2,many,CASTSGGETQYF,TGTGCCAGCACGAGCGGGGGAGAGACCCAGTACTTC
13,TRBV20-1,TRBJ2-1,-,many,CSASQNRVNEQFF,TGCAGTGCTAGCCAGAACAGGGTTAATGAGCAGTTCTTC